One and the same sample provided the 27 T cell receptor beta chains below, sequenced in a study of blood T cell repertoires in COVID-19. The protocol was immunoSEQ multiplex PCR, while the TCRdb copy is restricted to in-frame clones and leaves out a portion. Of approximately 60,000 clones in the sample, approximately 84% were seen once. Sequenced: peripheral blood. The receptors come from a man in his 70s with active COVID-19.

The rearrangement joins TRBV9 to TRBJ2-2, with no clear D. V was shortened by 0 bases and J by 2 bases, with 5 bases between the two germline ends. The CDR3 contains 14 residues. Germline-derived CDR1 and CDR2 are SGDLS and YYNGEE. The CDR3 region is CASSVALNTGELFF. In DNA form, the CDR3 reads TGTGCCAGCAGCGTAGCTCTAAACACCGGGGAGCTGTTTTTT.

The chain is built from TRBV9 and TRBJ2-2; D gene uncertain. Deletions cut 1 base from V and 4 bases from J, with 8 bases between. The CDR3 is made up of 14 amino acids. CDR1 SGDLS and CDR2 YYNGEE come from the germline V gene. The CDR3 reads CASSVSSSTGELFF. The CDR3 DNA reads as TGTGCCAGCAGCGTATCTAGTAGCACCGGGGAGCTGTTTTTT.

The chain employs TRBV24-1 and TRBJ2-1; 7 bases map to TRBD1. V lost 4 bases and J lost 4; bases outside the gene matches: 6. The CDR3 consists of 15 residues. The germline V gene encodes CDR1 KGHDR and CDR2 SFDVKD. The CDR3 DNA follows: TGTGCCACCAGTGAGGCCGGGACAGAGTACAATGAGCAGTTCTTC. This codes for CATSEAGTEYNEQFF.

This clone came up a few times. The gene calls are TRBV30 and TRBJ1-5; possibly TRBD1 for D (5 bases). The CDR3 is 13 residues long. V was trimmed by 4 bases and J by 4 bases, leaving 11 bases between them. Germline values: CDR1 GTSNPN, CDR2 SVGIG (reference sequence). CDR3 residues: CAWNRQSNQPQHF. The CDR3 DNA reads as TGTGCCTGGAACAGACAGTCAAATCAGCCCCAGCATTTT.

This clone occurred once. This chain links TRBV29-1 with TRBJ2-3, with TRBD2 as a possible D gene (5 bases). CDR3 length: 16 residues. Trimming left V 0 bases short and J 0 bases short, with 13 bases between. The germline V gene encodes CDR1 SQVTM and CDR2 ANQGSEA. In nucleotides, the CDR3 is TGCAGCGTTGAAGATCTTCATCGGGGAAGCACAGATACGCAGTATTTT. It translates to CSVEDLHRGSTDTQYF.

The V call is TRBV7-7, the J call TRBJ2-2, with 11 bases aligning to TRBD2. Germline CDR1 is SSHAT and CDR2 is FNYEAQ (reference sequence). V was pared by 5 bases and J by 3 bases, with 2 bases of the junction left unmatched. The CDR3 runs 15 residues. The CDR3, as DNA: TGTGCCAGCAGCCAGACTAGCGGGGACACCGGGGAGCTGTTTTTT. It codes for CASSQTSGDTGELFF.

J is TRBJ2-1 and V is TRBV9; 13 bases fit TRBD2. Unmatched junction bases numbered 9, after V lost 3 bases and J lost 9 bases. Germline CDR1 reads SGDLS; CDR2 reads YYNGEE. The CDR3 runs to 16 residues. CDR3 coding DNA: TGTGCCAGCAGCGAAACCGGGACTAGCGGGATGGGTGAGCAGTTCTTC. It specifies CASSETGTSGMGEQFF.

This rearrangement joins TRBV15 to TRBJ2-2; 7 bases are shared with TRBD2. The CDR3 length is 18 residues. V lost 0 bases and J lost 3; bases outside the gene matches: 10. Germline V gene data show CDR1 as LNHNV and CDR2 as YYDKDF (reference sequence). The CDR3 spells CATSRDQPLSGYTGELFF. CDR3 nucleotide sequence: TGTGCCACCAGCAGAGATCAGCCGCTTAGCGGGTACACCGGGGAGCTGTTTTTT.

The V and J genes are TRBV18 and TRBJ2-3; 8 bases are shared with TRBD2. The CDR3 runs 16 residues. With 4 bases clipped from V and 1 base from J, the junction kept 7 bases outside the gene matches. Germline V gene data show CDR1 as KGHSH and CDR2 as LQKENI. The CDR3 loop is CASSLLSGSGTDTQYF. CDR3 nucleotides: TGTGCCAGCTCACTACTCAGCGGGAGCGGCACAGATACGCAGTATTTT.

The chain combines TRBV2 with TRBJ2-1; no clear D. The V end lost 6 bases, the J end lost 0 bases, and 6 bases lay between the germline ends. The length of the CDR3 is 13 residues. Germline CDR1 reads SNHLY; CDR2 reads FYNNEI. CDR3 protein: CASSLSSYNEQFF. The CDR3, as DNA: TGTGCCAGCAGCCTTAGCTCCTACAATGAGCAGTTCTTC.

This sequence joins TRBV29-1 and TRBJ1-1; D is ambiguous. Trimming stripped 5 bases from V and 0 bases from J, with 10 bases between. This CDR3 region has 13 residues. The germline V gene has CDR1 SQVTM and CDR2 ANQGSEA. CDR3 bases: TGCAGCGTTCATGGAGTTTTGAACACTGAAGCTTTCTTT. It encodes CSVHGVLNTEAFF.

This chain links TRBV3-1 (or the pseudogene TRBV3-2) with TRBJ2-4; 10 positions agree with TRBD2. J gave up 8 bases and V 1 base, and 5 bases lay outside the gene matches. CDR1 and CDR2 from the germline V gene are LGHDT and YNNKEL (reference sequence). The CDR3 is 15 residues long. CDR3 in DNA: TGTGCCAGCAGCCAAGGAGGGACTAGCGCGCACATTCAGTACTTC. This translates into CASSQGGTSAHIQYF.

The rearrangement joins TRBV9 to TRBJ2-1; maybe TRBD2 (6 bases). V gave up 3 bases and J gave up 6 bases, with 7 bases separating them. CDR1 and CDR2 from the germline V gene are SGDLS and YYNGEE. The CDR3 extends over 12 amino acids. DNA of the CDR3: TGTGCCAGCAGCGCGGAGGGCAATGAGCAGTTCTTC. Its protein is CASSAEGNEQFF.

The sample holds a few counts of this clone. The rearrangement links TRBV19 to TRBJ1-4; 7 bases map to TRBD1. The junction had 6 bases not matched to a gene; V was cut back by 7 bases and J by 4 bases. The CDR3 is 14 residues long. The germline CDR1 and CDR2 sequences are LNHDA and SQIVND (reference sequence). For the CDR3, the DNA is TGTGCCAGTAATGAGGGGGCGCGTAATGAAAAACTGTTTTTT. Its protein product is CASNEGARNEKLFF.

CDR3 bases: TGTGCCATCAGTGGCGGGACTCTCTACGATACGCAGTATTTT. Amino acids: CAISGGTLYDTQYF. The chain is built from TRBV10-3 and TRBJ2-3; weak D call: TRBD2 (6 bases). CDR3 size: 14 residues. V was shortened by 4 bases and J by 6 bases, with 14 bases between the two germline ends. CDR1 and CDR2 from the germline V gene are ENHRY and SYGVKD.

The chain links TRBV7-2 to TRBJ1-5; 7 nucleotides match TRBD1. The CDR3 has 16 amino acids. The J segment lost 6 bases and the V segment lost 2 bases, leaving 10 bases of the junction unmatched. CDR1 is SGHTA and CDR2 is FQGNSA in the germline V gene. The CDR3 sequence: CASSLTTGVTAQPQHF. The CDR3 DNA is TGTGCCAGCAGCTTAACCACAGGGGTGACGGCTCAGCCCCAGCATTTT.

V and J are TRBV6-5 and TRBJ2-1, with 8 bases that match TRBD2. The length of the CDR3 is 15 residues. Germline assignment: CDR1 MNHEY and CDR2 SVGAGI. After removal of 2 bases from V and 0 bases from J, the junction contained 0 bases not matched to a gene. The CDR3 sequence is CASSYSGSSYNEQFF. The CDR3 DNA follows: TGTGCCAGCAGTTACAGCGGGAGCTCCTACAATGAGCAGTTCTTC.

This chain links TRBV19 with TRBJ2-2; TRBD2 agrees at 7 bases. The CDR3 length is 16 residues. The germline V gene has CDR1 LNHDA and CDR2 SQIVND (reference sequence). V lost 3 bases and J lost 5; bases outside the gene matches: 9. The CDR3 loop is CASSISARAGTGELFF. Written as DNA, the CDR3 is TGTGCCAGTAGTATTTCGGCCCGAGCGGGGACCGGGGAGCTGTTTTTT.

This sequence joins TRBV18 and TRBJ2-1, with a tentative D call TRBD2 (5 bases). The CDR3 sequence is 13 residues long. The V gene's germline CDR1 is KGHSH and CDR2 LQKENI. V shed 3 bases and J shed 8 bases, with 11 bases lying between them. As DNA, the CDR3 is TGTGCCAGCTCACCGGGTATGAGGGATGAGCAGTTCTTC. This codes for CASSPGMRDEQFF.

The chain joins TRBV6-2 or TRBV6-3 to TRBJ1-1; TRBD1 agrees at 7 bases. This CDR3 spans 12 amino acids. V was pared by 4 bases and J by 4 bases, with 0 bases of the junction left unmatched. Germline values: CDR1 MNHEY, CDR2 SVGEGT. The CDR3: CASSSGGTEAFF. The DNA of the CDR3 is TGTGCCAGCAGTTCAGGGGGCACTGAAGCTTTCTTT.

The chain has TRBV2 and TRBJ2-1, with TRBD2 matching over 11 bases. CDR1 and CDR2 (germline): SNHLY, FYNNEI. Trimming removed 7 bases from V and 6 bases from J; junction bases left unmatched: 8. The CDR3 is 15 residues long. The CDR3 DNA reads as TGTGCCAGCACCACCGGGACTAGCGGTAGCAATGAGCAGTTCTTC. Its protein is CASTTGTSGSNEQFF.

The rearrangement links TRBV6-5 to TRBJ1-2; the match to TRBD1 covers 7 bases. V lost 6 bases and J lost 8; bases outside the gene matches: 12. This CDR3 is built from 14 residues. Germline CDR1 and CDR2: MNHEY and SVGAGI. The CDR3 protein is CASRGLGGDLGYTF. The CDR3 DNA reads TGTGCCAGCAGAGGTTTAGGGGGCGATTTAGGCTACACCTTC.

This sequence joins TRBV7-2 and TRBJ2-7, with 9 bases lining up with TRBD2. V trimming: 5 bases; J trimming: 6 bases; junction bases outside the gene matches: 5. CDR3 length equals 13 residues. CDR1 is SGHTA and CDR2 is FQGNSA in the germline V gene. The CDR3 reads CASSPWREGEQYF. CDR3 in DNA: TGTGCCAGCAGCCCTTGGCGGGAGGGCGAGCAGTACTTC. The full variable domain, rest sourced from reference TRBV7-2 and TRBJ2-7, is GAGVSQSPSNKVTEKGKDVELRCDPISGHTALYWYRQSLGQGLEFLIYFQGNSAPDKSGLPSDRFSAERTGGSVSTLTIQRTQQEDSAVYLCASSPWREGEQYFGPGTRLTVT.

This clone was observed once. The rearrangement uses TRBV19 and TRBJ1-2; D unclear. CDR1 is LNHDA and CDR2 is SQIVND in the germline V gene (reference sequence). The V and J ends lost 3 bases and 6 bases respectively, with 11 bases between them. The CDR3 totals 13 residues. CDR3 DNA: TGTGCCAGTAGTATGCGGCCGGCCGATGGCTACACCTTC. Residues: CASSMRPADGYTF.

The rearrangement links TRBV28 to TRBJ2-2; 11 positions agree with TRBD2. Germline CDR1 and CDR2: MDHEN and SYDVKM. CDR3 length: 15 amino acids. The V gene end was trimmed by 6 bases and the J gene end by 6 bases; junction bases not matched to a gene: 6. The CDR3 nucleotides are TGTGCCAGCAGGTCCGGGACTAGCGGATCCGGGGAGCTGTTTTTT. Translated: CASRSGTSGSGELFF. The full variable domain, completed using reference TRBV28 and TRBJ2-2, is DVKVTQSSRYLVKRTGEKVFLECVQDMDHENMFWYRQDPGLGLRLIYFSYDVKMKEKGDIPEGYSVSREKKERFSLILESASTNQTSMYLCASRSGTSGSGELFFGEGSRLTVL.

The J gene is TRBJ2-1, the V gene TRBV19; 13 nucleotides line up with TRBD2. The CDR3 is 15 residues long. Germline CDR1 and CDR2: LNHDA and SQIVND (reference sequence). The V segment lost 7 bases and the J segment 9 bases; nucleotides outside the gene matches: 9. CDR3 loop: CASIRGLAGDGEQFF. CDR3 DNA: TGTGCCAGTATCCGTGGACTAGCGGGAGATGGTGAGCAGTTCTTC.

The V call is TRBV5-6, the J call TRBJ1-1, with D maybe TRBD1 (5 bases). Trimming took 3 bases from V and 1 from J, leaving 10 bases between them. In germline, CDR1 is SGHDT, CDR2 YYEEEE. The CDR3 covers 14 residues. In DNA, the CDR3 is TGTGCCAGCAGCTACGACGGGGGGAACACTGAAGCTTTCTTT. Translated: CASSYDGGNTEAFF.